This T cell receptor beta chain was sequenced during a study of blood T cell repertoires in COVID-19. Study as a whole: Spain, Italy and the United States supplied samples that represented acute and convalescent COVID-19.

There are 13 residues in the CDR3. Deletions cut 3 bases from V and 4 bases from J, with 10 bases between. Germline CDR1 MNHEY, CDR2 SMNVEV (reference sequence). The protocol was immunoSEQ multiplex PCR, while the TCRdb copy is restricted to in-frame clones and leaves out a portion. This sample yields around 67,000 clones, of which about 86% are seen a single time; approximately 5.3% belongs to the top ten. The material sequenced was peripheral blood. This TCR was recovered from a man aged 45-65 years with active COVID-19. This chain connects TRBV27 to TRBJ2-7; D is unresolved. CDR3 DNA sequence: TGTGCCAGCAGTTTCTCCAGTGCTTACGAGCAGTACTTC. Protein product: CASSFSSAYEQYF.